This T cell receptor (beta chain) was captured in a study of T cell repertoires in cytomegalovirus infection. The wider study: Public TCR beta signatures were indicative of both CMV infection and a matching HLA type. Broader study findings: Cumulative public TCR beta family frequency identified carriers of CMV plus the relevant HLA. HLA-C-restricted CMV-specific TCR beta clonotypes prevailed in the ex vivo response.

The germline gives CDR1 MNHEY, CDR2 SVGEGT. V was clipped by 4 bases and J by 10 bases, with 12 bases between them. This CDR3 contains 12 residues. This clonotype was picked up a small number of times. Its antigen is not known. TCRdb recomputed calls from the reads with MiXCR, one row per CDR3 protein. The sample includes over 300,000 distinct CDR3 sequences, more than 8% of them seen just once. Sequencing was carried out using PBMCs. This clonotype was obtained from a human donor in good health (CMV status not recorded). Some clones in this sample may be carry-over from other donors' samples. The chain couples TRBV6-2 or TRBV6-3 to TRBJ2-3; maybe TRBD2 (5 bases). The CDR3 nucleotides are TGTGCCAGCAGTTCCACGTTGAGGGCGCAGTATTTT. Translation: CASSSTLRAQYF.